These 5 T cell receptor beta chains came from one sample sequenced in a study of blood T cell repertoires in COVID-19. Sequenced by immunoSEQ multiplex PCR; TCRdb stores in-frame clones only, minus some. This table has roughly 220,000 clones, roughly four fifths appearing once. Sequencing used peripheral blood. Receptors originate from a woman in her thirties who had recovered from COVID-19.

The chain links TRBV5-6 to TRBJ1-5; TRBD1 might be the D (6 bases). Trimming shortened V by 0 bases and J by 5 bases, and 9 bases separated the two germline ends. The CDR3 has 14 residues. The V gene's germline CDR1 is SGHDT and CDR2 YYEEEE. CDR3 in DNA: TGTGCCAGCAGCTTGGGGAACAGGGATCAGCCCCAGCATTTT. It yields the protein CASSLGNRDQPQHF.

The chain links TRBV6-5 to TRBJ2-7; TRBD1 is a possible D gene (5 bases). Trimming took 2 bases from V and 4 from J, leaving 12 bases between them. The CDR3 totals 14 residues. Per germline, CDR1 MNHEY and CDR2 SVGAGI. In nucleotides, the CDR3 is TGTGCCAGCAGTTACCGGACAAATATTTACGAGCAGTACTTC. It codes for CASSYRTNIYEQYF.

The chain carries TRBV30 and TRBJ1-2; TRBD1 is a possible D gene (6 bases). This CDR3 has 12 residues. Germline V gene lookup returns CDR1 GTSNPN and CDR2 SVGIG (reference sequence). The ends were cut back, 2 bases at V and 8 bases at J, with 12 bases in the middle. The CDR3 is CAWSTGGHGYTF. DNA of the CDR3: TGTGCCTGGAGTACGGGGGGCCACGGCTACACCTTC. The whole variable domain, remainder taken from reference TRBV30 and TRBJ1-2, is SQTIHQWPATLVQPVGSPLSLECTVEGTSNPNLYWYRQAAGRGLQLLFYSVGIGQISSEVPQNLSASRPQDRQFILSSKKLLLSDSGFYLCAWSTGGHGYTFGSGTRLTVV.

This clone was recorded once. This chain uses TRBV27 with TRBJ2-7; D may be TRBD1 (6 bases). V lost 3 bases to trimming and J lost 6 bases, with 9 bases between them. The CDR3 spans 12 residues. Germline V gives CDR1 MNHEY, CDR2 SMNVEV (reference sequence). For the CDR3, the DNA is TGTGCCAGCAGTTTCGCAGGGGCCGAGCAGTACTTC. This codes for CASSFAGAEQYF.

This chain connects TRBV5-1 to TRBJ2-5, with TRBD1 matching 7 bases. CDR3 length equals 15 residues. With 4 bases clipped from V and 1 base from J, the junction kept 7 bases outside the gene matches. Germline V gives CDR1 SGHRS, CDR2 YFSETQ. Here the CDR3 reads CASSRNGDSQETQYF. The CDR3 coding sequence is TGCGCCAGCAGCCGAAACGGGGACAGCCAAGAGACCCAGTACTTC.